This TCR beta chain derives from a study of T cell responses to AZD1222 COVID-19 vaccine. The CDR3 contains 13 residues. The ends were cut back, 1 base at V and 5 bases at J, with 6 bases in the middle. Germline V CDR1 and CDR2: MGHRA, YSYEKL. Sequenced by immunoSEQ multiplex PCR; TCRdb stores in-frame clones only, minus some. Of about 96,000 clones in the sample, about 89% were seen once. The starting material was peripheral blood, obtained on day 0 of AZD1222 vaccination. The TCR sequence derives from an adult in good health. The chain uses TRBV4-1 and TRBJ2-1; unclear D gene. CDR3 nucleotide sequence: TGCGCCAGCAGCCAAGGTGTTGACAATGAGCAGTTCTTC. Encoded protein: CASSQGVDNEQFF.